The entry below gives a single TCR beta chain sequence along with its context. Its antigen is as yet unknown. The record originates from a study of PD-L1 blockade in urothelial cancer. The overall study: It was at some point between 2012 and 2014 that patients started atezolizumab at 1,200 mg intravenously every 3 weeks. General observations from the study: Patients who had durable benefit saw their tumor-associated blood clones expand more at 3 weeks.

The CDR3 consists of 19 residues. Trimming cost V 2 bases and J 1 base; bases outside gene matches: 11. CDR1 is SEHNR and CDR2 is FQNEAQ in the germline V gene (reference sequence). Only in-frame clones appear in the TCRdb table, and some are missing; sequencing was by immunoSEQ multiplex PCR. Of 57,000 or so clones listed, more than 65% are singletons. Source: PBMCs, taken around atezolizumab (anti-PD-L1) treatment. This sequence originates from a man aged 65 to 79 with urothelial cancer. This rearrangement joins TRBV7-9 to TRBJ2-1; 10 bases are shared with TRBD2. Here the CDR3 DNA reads TGTGCCAGCAGCTTAAGCCGGCGGCTAGCGGGAGTGTCCTACAATGAGCAGTTCTTC. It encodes CASSLSRRLAGVSYNEQFF.